The rows below give T cell receptor beta chains drawn from one sample of a study of T cells after yellow fever vaccination. Using its own MiXCR run on the 5' RACE reads, TCRdb lists one record per CDR3 protein. The table records about 240,000 distinct CDR3 sequences, around 7% of them present only once. Sequencing was performed on CD4+ T cells sorted from PBMCs, taken 15 days after the yellow fever booster vaccination. The receptors here all came from a man aged 30 to 39 who received the YFV17D yellow fever vaccine. Both conserved end residues are part of each CDR3. A D gene is named only where the DNA matches it firmly. Clone sizes are given selectively: once, few, many, or a class where the clone is expanded.

TRBV24-1	TRBJ2-3	TRBD1	few	CATSEGTGREIDTQYF	TGTGCCACCAGTGAGGGGACAGGGCGGGAGATAGATACGCAGTATTTT
TRBV7-2	TRBJ2-1	TRBD2	-	CASSLVSAGGGEQFF	TGTGCCAGCAGCTTAGTATCGGCGGGAGGGGGGGAGCAGTTCTTC
TRBV9	TRBJ2-3	-	few	CASSVFGGTDTQYF	TGTGCCAGCAGCGTCTTCGGTGGCACAGATACGCAGTATTTT
TRBV12-3/TRBV12-4	TRBJ2-7	TRBD2	many	CASSLYAGGSYEQYF	TGTGCCAGCAGTTTATACGCGGGAGGATCCTACGAGCAGTACTTC
TRBV7-6	TRBJ2-3	TRBD1	few	CASSPRGQGTTSSTDTQYF	TGTGCCAGCAGCCCGAGAGGACAGGGCACCACTTCTAGCACAGATACGCAGTATTTT
TRBV15	TRBJ1-2	-	-	CATSRDIVGYTF	TGTGCCACCAGCAGAGATATAGTTGGCTACACCTTC
TRBV18	TRBJ1-4	TRBD1	many	CASSAGGFFATNEKLFF	TGTGCCAGCTCCGCAGGGGGCTTCTTCGCAACTAATGAAAAACTGTTTTTT
TRBV7-2	TRBJ1-6	-	few	CASSAVAPGSPLHF	TGTGCCAGCAGCGCCGTGGCTCCCGGCTCACCCCTCCACTTT
TRBV18	TRBJ2-1	-	many	CASSPGLANEQFF	TGTGCCAGCTCACCAGGGCTAGCCAATGAGCAGTTCTTC
TRBV5-1	TRBJ2-2	TRBD2	few	CASSPATSGIVGTGELFF	TGCGCCAGCAGCCCAGCGACTAGCGGGATAGTGGGCACCGGGGAGCTGTTTTTT
TRBV19	TRBJ2-2	-	many	CASSISQTPGELFF	TGTGCCAGTAGTATTTCCCAAACGCCCGGGGAGCTGTTTTTT
TRBV20-1	TRBJ1-2	-	-	CSARDRLGNLYGYTF	TGCAGTGCTAGAGATCGGTTAGGCAACCTTTATGGCTACACCTTC
TRBV6-1	TRBJ1-6	-	-	CASSEDSPLHF	TGTGCCAGCAGTGAAGATTCACCCCTCCACTTT
TRBV3-1	TRBJ2-7	-	few	CASSQRNEQYF	TGTGCCAGCAGCCAAAGAAACGAGCAGTACTTC
TRBV5-1	TRBJ2-7	-	few	CATSPGHEIPYAQYF	TGCGCCACCTCCCCAGGGCATGAGATCCCCTACGCGCAGTACTTC
TRBV12-3/TRBV12-4	TRBJ2-2	-	-	CASSRTGFTGELFF	TGTGCCAGCAGCCGTACAGGGTTCACCGGGGAGCTGTTTTTT
TRBV5-1	TRBJ2-7	TRBD1	many	CASSGGQYSYEQYF	TGCGCCAGCAGCGGGGGACAGTACTCCTACGAGCAGTACTTC
TRBV28	TRBJ2-4	-	few	CASSPQTGSAKNIQYF	TGTGCCAGCAGTCCCCAGACAGGCTCAGCCAAAAACATTCAGTACTTC
TRBV7-2	TRBJ2-7	TRBD1	-	CASRVQGTYEQYF	TGTGCCAGCAGGGTACAGGGGACCTACGAGCAGTACTTC
TRBV5-6	TRBJ2-7	TRBD2	many	CASIPGLAGGRQYF	TGTGCCAGCATCCCGGGACTAGCGGGAGGACGGCAGTACTTC
TRBV7-9	TRBJ2-7	-	few	CASSAPGQNYEQYF	TGTGCCAGCAGCGCACCGGGACAAAACTACGAGCAGTACTTC
TRBV18	TRBJ2-1	-	-	CASSPLLGQGSSYNEQFF	TGTGCCAGCTCACCCCTACTGGGGCAGGGCAGCTCCTACAATGAGCAGTTCTTC
TRBV12-3/TRBV12-4	TRBJ2-2	TRBD1	many	CASVKDRGRLGELFF	TGTGCCAGCGTAAAGGACAGGGGGCGGTTAGGGGAGCTGTTTTTT
TRBV24-1	TRBJ2-1	TRBD2	-	CATSDRGLAGDEQFF	TGTGCCACCAGTGATCGGGGACTAGCGGGAGATGAGCAGTTCTTC
TRBV5-1	TRBJ1-1	TRBD1	-	CASSLGYTDRSTEAFF	TGCGCCAGCAGCTTGGGGTATACGGACAGGTCCACTGAAGCTTTCTTT
TRBV20-1	TRBJ2-1	TRBD2	few	CSARVVAGMGLLDEQFF	TGCAGTGCTAGAGTAGTAGCGGGAATGGGCTTGTTGGATGAGCAGTTCTTC
TRBV5-5	TRBJ2-5	-	-	CASSFNEETQYF	TGTGCCAGCAGCTTTAACGAAGAGACCCAGTACTTC
TRBV14	TRBJ1-3	-	few	CASSQAHNQKNTIYF	TGTGCCAGCAGCCAAGCTCATAACCAAAAAAACACCATATATTTT
TRBV5-1	TRBJ2-3	-	-	CASSPSPKGGTDTQYF	TGCGCCAGCAGCCCAAGCCCGAAGGGGGGCACAGATACGCAGTATTTT
TRBV29-1	TRBJ1-5	-	few	CSVPAGNSNQPQHF	TGCAGCGTGCCAGCAGGGAATAGCAATCAGCCCCAGCATTTT
TRBV20-1	TRBJ1-5	-	few	CSAKQGLFSNQPQHF	TGCAGTGCCAAACAGGGCCTATTTAGCAATCAGCCCCAGCATTTT
TRBV12-3/TRBV12-4	TRBJ1-1	-	many	CASSPRWGTTNTEAFF	TGTGCCAGCAGTCCCCGTTGGGGGACCACGAACACTGAAGCTTTCTTT
TRBV20-1	TRBJ2-2	-	-	CSARSGANTGELFF	TGCAGTGCTAGGTCTGGGGCGAACACCGGGGAGCTGTTTTTT
TRBV15	TRBJ2-1	-	few	CATSRGRMDEQFF	TGTGCCACCTCTCGGGGGCGGATGGATGAGCAGTTCTTC
TRBV7-2	TRBJ2-2	TRBD2	many	CASSESGRPTGELFF	TGTGCCAGCTCGGAAAGCGGGAGGCCCACCGGGGAGCTGTTTTTT
TRBV29-1	TRBJ2-5	TRBD1	few	CSGQGQETQYF	TGCAGCGGACAGGGCCAAGAGACCCAGTACTTC
TRBV9	TRBJ2-1	TRBD2	-	CASSAGGTSGRRGNEQFF	TGTGCCAGCAGCGCCGGAGGGACTAGCGGGAGAAGGGGCAATGAGCAGTTCTTC
TRBV7-2	TRBJ2-1	TRBD2	many	CASSRSGITNEQFF	TGTGCCAGCAGTCGTAGCGGGATAACCAATGAGCAGTTCTTC
TRBV6-5	TRBJ2-3	TRBD2	many	CASSYGTSGRVYQYF	TGTGCCAGCAGTTATGGGACTAGCGGGAGGGTATATCAGTATTTT
TRBV20-1	TRBJ2-2	TRBD2	many	CSVAGADTGELFF	TGCAGTGTGGCGGGAGCGGACACCGGGGAGCTGTTTTTT
TRBV12-3/TRBV12-4	TRBJ2-7	TRBD2	-	CASSFQRGYEQYF	TGTGCCAGCAGTTTCCAGCGGGGCTACGAGCAGTACTTC
TRBV29-1	TRBJ2-7	-	many	CSVSQGYYEQYF	TGCAGCGTTAGCCAGGGGTACTACGAGCAGTACTTC
TRBV9	TRBJ2-2	TRBD2	-	CASSTRSAGGPSGELFF	TGTGCCAGCAGCACCCGCTCTGCGGGAGGGCCCTCCGGGGAGCTGTTTTTT
TRBV29-1	TRBJ2-7	TRBD2	-	CSVKTSFREAYEQYF	TGCAGCGTGAAGACTAGCTTTCGGGAGGCCTACGAGCAGTACTTC
TRBV20-1	TRBJ2-5	TRBD2	many	CSAPAGEGQETQYF	TGCAGTGCTCCTGCGGGAGAGGGCCAAGAGACCCAGTACTTC
TRBV12-3/TRBV12-4	TRBJ2-2	-	-	CACYWTGEIRVTGELFF	TGTGCCTGCTATTGGACGGGAGAGATACGTGTCACCGGGGAGCTGTTTTTT
TRBV20-1	TRBJ2-3	TRBD2	-	CSANSGSRTDTQYF	TGCAGTGCCAATAGCGGGTCCCGCACAGATACGCAGTATTTT
TRBV6-2/TRBV6-3	TRBJ1-1	TRBD1	-	CASRTGDPNTEAFF	TGTGCCAGCAGGACAGGGGACCCGAACACTGAAGCTTTCTTT
TRBV10-1	TRBJ2-2	-	few	CASSQIRNTGELFF	TGCGCCAGCAGTCAAATCCGGAACACCGGGGAGCTGTTTTTT
TRBV3-1	TRBJ2-1	TRBD2	few	CASSQARLAGDYNEQFF	TGTGCCAGCAGCCAAGCCCGACTAGCGGGCGACTACAATGAGCAGTTCTTC
TRBV5-8	TRBJ1-4	-	few	CASSRPNRYNEKLFF	TGTGCCAGCAGCCGCCCCAACAGGTACAATGAAAAACTGTTTTTT
TRBV20-1	TRBJ2-2	-	-	CSVPLAGELSF	TGCAGTGTACCACTAGCCGGGGAGCTGTCTTTT
TRBV7-9	TRBJ1-1	TRBD1	many	CASTQTGSATEAFF	TGTGCCAGCACCCAGACAGGGTCGGCCACTGAAGCTTTCTTT
TRBV2	TRBJ1-1	-	few	CASSVEGNTEAFF	TGTGCCAGCAGTGTGGAGGGTAACACTGAAGCTTTCTTT